This record looks at one T cell receptor (beta chain) sequence and its context. Its antigen is not yet known. No base-level quality is on record; no much larger clone is a single base apart. This sample is part of a study of blood T cell repertoires in COVID-19 (dated by TCRdb to the early 2020s). For the study in its entirety: The collaborator samples originated in the United States, Italy and Spain and spanned the acute and convalescent phases of COVID-19. A de-identified subject ID, COVID-19 status, age in years and sex were almost always included in the sample metadata. Where HLA class I and class II types were available, the types were taken from metadata supplied by the sample provider, not from assay-based typing. The repertoires were made available in a free public database intended to serve as a resource for research on the immune response to SARS-CoV-2. Samples came from the ongoing ImmuneRACE study (first 160 participants) plus 1,254 subjects from 6 global collaborators. The prospective study material was composed of cDNA or gDNA derived from T cells, B-cell-depleted T cells, or PBMCs. The dataset comprised deeply sampled blood TCRbeta repertoires from subjects exposed to, actively infected with, or recovered from COVID-19.

Each collaborating institution followed its own protocols to collect whole blood in K2EDTA tubes. For TCRbeta analysis, collaborator samples were shipped as frozen whole blood, as isolated PBMCs, or as DNA extracted from either sample type. Paper-wide results and their limitations: Clinical and demographic metadata were provided uncurated, with the amount varying by source and participant.

The CDR3 covers 14 residues, taking in both the cysteine and the phenylalanine. The CDR3 DNA has 42 bases and is translated from base 1. The germline V gene yields SNHLY for CDR1 and FYNNEI for CDR2. V is pruned by 6 bases and J by 6 bases, leaving 4 bases of the junction without a gene match. TCRbeta CDR3 regions were amplified from genomic DNA using the immunoSEQ Assay, a bias-controlled multiplex PCR. In the original analysis: Nucleated cell counts per sample were estimated from amplification of reference gene primers within the assay. To quantify the absolute abundance of each unique TCRbeta CDR3 rearrangement, sequence reads were collapsed and filtered. Productive Simpson clonality was computed per sample as the square root of Simpson's diversity index over productive rearrangements. TCRdb holds this immuneACCESS table with in-frame rearrangements only. Some clones are missing; in checked studies, unresolved V genes explain under half, and the rest has no known cause. The V and J calls and the clone size are those of that table, but D and trimming were determined from the DNA. Within this sample are more than 45,000 clones, with about 86% of them counted one time only. Together, the top ten hold 2.5% to 3% of the sample.

The sample comprised peripheral blood. The receptor comes from a woman aged 80 or over with acute or convalescent COVID-19. The V and J genes are TRBV2 and TRBJ1-5, and TRBD1 aligns with 11 junction nucleotides. The nucleotides read TGTGCCAGCAGCAGGGACAGGGGGGGTCAGCCCCAGCATTTT. This yields the protein CASSRDRGGQPQHF.